A selection of T cell receptor beta chains follows, all from one sample in a study of blood T cells in healthy people across ages. TCRdb reprocessed the 5' RACE reads via MiXCR and lists one record per CDR3 protein. The table records roughly 930,000 distinct CDR3 sequences, about 44% of them present only once. The sequenced sample was blood. The receptors shown here come from a man in his thirties or forties in good health. Each CDR3 is given without its conserved first and last residue. Fields, in order: D gene, V gene, CDR3 protein. A D gene is named only where the DNA matches it firmly.

>TRBD1|TRBV6-5
ASSYTWTGINYGYT
>TRBD1|TRBV27
ASNLWTGGEEQF
>-|TRBV3-1
ASSQDLNQPQH
>-|TRBV28
ASSLSPRGGSPLH
>-|TRBV12-3/TRBV12-4
ASSQGHPQIYEQY
>-|TRBV20-1
SASATGSLAYNSPLH
>TRBD2|TRBV12-5
ASTPGTSGGNTQY
>TRBD1|TRBV5-1
ASSLQGAPTFQETQY
>-|TRBV25-1
ASSGASGASQETQY
>TRBD1|TRBV7-2
ASSRQGAYEQY
>TRBD2|TRBV2
ASSGAGVTGELF
>TRBD1|TRBV20-1
SAKGTGWDIQY
>-|TRBV11-3
ASSLGMTGYNEQF
>-|TRBV20-1
SARVRTRYNEQF
>TRBD1|TRBV2
ASGASGTEGTEAF
>TRBD2|TRBV7-2
ASSPSGDSYEQY
>-|TRBV28
ASSPATGYRGTDTQY
>-|TRBV27
ASSLLAGVTEQF
>-|TRBV9
ASSAPTIFFADTQY
>TRBD2|TRBV7-3
ASSPSGRSTGELF
>TRBD2|TRBV28
ALERGAPTRRDTQY
>-|TRBV9
ASSPWTTGETQY
>TRBD1|TRBV20-1
SARDLSGTGANYGYT
>TRBD2|TRBV6-2/TRBV6-3
ASSYSLAETYEQY
>TRBD2|TRBV10-3
AVLAGASPSKADTQY
>-|TRBV21-1
ASSKPAGKGYGYT
>TRBD1|TRBV20-1
SARPGQGIEQF
>TRBD1|TRBV10-3
AISGISTGGNEQF
>TRBD2|TRBV12-3/TRBV12-4
ASSFRLAAQETQY
>TRBD1|TRBV12-3/TRBV12-4
ASSLPVGTERYNEQF
>TRBD2|TRBV20-1
STWETSGSTDTQY
>-|TRBV25-1
ASSGNLGSSYEQY
>-|TRBV6-5
ASSYSTAGEGGYT
>-|TRBV6-2/TRBV6-3
ASSYSPDRIYEQY
>-|TRBV7-2
ASSPRATEAF
>TRBD2|TRBV6-2/TRBV6-3
ASTTTSGGYEQY
>-|TRBV4-3
ASSQDDVGYRTNEKLF
>-|TRBV4-2
ASSPLVEDTEAF
>TRBD1|TRBV4-3
ASSQDSGTASGANVLT
>-|TRBV14
ASSQDVSFIDEQF
>TRBD1|TRBV10-3
AISETGTGHPYEQY
>TRBD1|TRBV12-3/TRBV12-4
ASSPRTGNEKLF
>-|TRBV28
ASSLGGPFEQY
>-|TRBV11-1
ASSPRPAGPSSYEQF
>TRBD2|TRBV12-3/TRBV12-4
ASLKGLPTYNEQF
>-|TRBV9
ASSVGEGLEQY
>-|TRBV29-1
SAENRNTEAF
>TRBD2|TRBV20-1
SATDRTSGASDTQY
>TRBD1|TRBV20-1
SARQGPYEQY
>-|TRBV6-5
ASSYSSSGRNYGYT
>-|TRBV7-3
ASSLVFRDSGANVLT
>-|TRBV28
AGGRVAPSEQY
>TRBD2|TRBV4-1
ASSQESGGGSTDTQY
>TRBD1|TRBV6-5
ASSYVDRATYEQY
>-|TRBV4-1
ASSQDPGPLPNTEAF
>-|TRBV6-6
ASRPPGGSYNEQF
>-|TRBV20-1
SARESWGETQY
>TRBD2|TRBV3-1
ASSQEGLAGGHNEQF
>-|TRBV7-9
ASSLVSGAVEQF